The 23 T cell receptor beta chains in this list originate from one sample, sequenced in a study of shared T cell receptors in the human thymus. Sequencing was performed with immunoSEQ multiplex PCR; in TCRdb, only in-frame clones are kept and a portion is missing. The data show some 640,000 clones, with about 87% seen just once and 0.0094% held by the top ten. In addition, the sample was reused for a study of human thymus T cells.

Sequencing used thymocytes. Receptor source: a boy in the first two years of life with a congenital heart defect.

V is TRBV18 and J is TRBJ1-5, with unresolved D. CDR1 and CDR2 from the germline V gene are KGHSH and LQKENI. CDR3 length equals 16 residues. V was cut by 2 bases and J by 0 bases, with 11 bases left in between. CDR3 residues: CASSPSGMSSNQPQHF. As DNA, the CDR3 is TGTGCCAGCTCACCATCGGGAATGAGTAGCAATCAGCCCCAGCATTTT.

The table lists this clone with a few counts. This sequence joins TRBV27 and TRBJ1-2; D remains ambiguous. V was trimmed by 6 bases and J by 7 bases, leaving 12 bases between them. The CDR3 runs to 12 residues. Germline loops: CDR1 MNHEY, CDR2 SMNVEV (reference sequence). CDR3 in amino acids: CASRRGRGGYTF. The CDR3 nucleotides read TGTGCCAGCAGGCGAGGACGGGGTGGCTACACCTTC.

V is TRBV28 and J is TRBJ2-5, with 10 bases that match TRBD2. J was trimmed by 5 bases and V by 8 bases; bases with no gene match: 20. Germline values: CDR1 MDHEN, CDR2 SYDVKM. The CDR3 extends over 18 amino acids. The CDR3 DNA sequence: TGTGCCAGCGCCGCGCTAGCGGGGGCCCTATATCAGTCCGAGACCCAGTACTTC. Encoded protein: CASAALAGALYQSETQYF.

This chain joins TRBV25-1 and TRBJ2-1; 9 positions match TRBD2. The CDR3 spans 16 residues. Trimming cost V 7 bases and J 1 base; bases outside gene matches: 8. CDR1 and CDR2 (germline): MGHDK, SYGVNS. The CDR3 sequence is CASTFSGGRSYNEQFF. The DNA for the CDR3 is TGTGCCAGCACCTTTAGCGGGGGCCGTTCCTACAATGAGCAGTTCTTC. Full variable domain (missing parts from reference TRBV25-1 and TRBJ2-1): EADIYQTPRYLVIGTGKKITLECSQTMGHDKMYWYQQDPGMELHLIHYSYGVNSTEKGDLSSESTVSRIRTEHFPLTLESARPSHTSQYLCASTFSGGRSYNEQFFGPGTRLTVL.

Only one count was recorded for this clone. The CDR3 sequence is CASSFRFGSTEAFF. The DNA of the CDR3 is TGTGCCAGCAGTTTTCGTTTCGGTAGCACTGAAGCTTTCTTT. The chain joins TRBV28 to TRBJ1-1; D ambiguous. The V gene's germline CDR1 is MDHEN and CDR2 SYDVKM. CDR3 length: 14 amino acids. V shed 3 bases and J shed 4 bases, with 12 bases lying between them.

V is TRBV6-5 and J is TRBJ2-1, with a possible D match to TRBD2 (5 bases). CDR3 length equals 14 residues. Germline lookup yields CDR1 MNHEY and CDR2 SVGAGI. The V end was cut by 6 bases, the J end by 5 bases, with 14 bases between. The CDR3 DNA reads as TGTGCCAGCAGGCCCCTTAGAGGGAACAATGAGCAGTTCTTC. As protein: CASRPLRGNNEQFF.

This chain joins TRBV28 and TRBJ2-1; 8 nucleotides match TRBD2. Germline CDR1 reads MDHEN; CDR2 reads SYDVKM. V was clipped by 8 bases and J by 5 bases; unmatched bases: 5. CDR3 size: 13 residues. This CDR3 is CASRGLEDNEQFF. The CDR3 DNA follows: TGTGCCAGCCGGGGACTAGAGGACAATGAGCAGTTCTTC.

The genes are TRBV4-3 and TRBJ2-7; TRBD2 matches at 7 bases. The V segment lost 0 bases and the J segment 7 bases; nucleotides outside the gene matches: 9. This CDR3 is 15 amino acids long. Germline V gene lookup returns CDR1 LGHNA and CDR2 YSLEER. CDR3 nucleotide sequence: TGCGCCAGCAGCCAAGACGGCGGCGGGAGTAATGAGCAGTACTTC. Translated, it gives CASSQDGGGSNEQYF.

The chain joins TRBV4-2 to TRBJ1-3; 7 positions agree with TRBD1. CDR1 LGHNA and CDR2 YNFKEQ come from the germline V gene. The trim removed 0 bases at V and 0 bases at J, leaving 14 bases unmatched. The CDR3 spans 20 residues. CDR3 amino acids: CASSQEEGAGSASSGNTIYF. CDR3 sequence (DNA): TGTGCCAGCAGCCAAGAGGAGGGGGCGGGGTCAGCGAGCTCTGGAAACACCATATATTTT.

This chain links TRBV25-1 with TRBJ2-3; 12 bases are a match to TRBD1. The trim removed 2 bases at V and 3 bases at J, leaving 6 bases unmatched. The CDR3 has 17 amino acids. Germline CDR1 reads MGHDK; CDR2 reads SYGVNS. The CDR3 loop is CASSEGTGGVWTDTQYF. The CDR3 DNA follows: TGTGCCAGCAGTGAAGGGACAGGGGGCGTTTGGACAGATACGCAGTATTTT.

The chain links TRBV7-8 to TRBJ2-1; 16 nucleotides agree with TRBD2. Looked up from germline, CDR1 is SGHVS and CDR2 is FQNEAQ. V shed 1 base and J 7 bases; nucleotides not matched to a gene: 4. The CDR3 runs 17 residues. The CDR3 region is CASSLVGTSGRGNEQFF. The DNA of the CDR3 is TGTGCCAGCAGCTTAGTTGGGACTAGCGGGAGGGGGAATGAGCAGTTCTTC. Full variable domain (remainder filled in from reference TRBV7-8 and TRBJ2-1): GAGVSQSPRYKVAKRGQDVALRCDPISGHVSLFWYQQALGQGPEFLTYFQNEAQLDKSGLPSDRFFAERPEGSVSTLKIQRTQQEDSAVYLCASSLVGTSGRGNEQFFGPGTRLTVL.

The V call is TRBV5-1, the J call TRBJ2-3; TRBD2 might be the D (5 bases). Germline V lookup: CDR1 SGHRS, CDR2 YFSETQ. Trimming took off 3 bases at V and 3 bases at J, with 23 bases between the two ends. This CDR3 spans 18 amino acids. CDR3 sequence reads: CASSYIPGPGNMTDTQYF. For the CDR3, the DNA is TGCGCCAGCAGCTATATTCCGGGCCCCGGGAATATGACAGATACGCAGTATTTT.

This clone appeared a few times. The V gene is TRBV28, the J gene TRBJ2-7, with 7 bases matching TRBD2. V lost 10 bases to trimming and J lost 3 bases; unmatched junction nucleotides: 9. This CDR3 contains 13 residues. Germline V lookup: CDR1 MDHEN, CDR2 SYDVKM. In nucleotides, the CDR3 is TGTGCCATCCAGGCCCAGCGGGACTACGAGCAGTACTTC. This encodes CAIQAQRDYEQYF. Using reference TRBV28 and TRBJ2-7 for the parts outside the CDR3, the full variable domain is DVKVTQSSRYLVKRTGEKVFLECVQDMDHENMFWYRQDPGLGLRLIYFSYDVKMKEKGDIPEGYSVSREKKERFSLILESASTNQTSMYLCAIQAQRDYEQYFGPGTRLTVT.

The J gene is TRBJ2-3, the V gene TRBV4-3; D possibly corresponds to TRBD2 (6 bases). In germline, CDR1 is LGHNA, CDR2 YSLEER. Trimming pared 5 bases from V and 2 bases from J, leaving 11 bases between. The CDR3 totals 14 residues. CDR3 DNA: TGCGCCAGCAGCGGGGGGACGATCACAGATACGCAGTATTTT. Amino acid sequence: CASSGGTITDTQYF.

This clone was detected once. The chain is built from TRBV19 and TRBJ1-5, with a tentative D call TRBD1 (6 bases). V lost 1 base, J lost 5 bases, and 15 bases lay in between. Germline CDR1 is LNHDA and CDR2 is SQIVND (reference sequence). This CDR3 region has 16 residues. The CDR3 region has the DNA TGTGCCAGTAGTATAGGGGACATAGGCTACCATCAGCCCCAGCATTTT. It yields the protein CASSIGDIGYHQPQHF. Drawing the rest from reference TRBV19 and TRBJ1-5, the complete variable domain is DGGITQSPKYLFRKEGQNVTLSCEQNLNHDAMYWYRQDPGQGLRLIYYSQIVNDFQKGDIAEGYSVSREKKESFPLTVTSAQKNPTAFYLCASSIGDIGYHQPQHFGDGTRLSIL.

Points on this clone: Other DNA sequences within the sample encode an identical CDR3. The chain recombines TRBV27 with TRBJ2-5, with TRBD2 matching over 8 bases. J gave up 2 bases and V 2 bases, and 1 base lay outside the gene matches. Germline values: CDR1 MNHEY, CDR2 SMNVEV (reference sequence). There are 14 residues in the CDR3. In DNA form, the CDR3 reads TGTGCCAGCAGTTTAGCGGGGGGTCAAGAGACCCAGTACTTC. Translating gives CASSLAGGQETQYF.

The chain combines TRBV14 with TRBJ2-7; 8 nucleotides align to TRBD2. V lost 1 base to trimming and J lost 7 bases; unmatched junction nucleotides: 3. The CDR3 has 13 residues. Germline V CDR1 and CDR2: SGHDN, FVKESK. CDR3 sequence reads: CASSQGLAREQYF. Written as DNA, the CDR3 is TGTGCCAGCAGCCAAGGACTAGCGCGAGAGCAGTACTTC.

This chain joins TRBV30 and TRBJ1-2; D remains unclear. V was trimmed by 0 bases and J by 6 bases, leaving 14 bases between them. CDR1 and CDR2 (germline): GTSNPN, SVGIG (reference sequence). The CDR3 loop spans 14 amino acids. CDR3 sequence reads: CAWSVPLGRHGYTF. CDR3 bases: TGTGCCTGGAGTGTACCCCTCGGCAGGCATGGCTACACCTTC.

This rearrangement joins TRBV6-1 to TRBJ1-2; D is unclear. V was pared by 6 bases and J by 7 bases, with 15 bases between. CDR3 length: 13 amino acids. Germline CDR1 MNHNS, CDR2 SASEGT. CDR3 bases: TGTGCCAGCAGCCCCCCAACGGTGAGTGGCTACACCTTC. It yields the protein CASSPPTVSGYTF.

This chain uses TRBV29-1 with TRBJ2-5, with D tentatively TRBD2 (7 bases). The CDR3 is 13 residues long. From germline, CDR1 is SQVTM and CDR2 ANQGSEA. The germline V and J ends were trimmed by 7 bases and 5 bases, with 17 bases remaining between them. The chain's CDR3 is CSAGVGGAETQYF. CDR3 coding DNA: TGCAGCGCAGGTGTTGGGGGGGCGGAGACCCAGTACTTC.

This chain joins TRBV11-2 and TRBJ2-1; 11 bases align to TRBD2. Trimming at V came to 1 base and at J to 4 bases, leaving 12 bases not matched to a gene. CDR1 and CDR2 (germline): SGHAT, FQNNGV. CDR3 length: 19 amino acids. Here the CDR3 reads CASSLAPLIAGGIYNEQFF. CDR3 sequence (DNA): TGTGCCAGCAGCTTAGCCCCACTTATAGCGGGAGGGATTTACAATGAGCAGTTCTTC. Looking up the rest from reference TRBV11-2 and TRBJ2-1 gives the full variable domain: EAGVAQSPRYKIIEKRQSVAFWCNPISGHATLYWYQQILGQGPKLLIQFQNNGVVDDSQLPKDRFSAERLKGVDSTLKIQPAKLEDSAVYLCASSLAPLIAGGIYNEQFFGPGTRLTVL.

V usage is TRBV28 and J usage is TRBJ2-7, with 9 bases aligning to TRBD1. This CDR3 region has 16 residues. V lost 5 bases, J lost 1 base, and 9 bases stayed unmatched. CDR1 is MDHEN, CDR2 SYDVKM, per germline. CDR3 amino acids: CASSMAIQGASYEQYF. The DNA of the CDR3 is TGTGCCAGCAGTATGGCAATACAGGGGGCTTCCTACGAGCAGTACTTC.

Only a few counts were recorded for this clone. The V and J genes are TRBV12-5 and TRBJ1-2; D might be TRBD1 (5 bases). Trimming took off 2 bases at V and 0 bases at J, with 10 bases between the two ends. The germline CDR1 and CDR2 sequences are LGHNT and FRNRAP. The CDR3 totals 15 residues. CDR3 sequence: CASGLLRGANYGYTF. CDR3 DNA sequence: TGTGCTAGTGGTTTGCTCCGGGGGGCTAACTATGGCTACACCTTC.